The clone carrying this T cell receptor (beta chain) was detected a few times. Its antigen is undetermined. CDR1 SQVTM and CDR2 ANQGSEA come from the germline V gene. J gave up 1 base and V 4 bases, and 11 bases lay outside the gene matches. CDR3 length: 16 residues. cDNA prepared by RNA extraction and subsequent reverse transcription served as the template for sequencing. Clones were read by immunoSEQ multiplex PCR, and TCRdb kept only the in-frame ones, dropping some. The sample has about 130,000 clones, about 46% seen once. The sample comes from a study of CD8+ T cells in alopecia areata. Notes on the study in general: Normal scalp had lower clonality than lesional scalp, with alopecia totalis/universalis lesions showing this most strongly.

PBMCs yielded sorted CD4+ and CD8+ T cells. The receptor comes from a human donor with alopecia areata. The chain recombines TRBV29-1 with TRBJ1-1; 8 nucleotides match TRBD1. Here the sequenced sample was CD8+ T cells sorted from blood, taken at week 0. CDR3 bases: TGCAGCGTTGCCAGGGGGCTAGAGCGGACGAACACTGAAGCTTTCTTT. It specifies CSVARGLERTNTEAFF.